This TCR beta chain came from a study of T cell responses to AZD1222 COVID-19 vaccine. Study-wide results and limits: In a largely white British group with more females than males, clonal diversity was possibly underestimated.

Details on this clone: Its antigen remains unidentified.

Data came from immunoSEQ multiplex PCR; TCRdb stores just in-frame clones and leaves some out. The sample contains over 95,000 clones, about 91% of which appear only once. Germline CDR1 SGHTA, CDR2 FQGNSA. The CDR3 loop spans 13 amino acids. The V end lost 4 bases, the J end lost 7 bases, and 11 bases lay between the germline ends. This sequence was found in an adult who received the AZD1222 COVID-19 vaccine. The sample consisted of peripheral blood, taken 28 days after the second AZD1222 dose. This chain links TRBV7-2 with TRBJ2-1; D is undetermined. CDR3 sequence (DNA): TGTGCCAGCAGCTCCGCCGCAGCAAATGAGCAGTTCTTC. Translated, it gives CASSSAAANEQFF.